This entry describes one TCR beta chain. The antigen this receptor binds is unknown. One base away there is no much larger clone; base qualities are not given. Adults with ileal or ileocolonic Crohn's disease and an indication for ileocolonic resection were eligible for inclusion. Before DNA extraction, whole ileal mucosal biopsies were kept frozen at -80 degrees C. Genomic DNA was extracted from frozen whole biopsies with a TRizol-based method and quantified on a NanoDrop 2000 spectrophotometer. Five hundred nanograms of biopsy DNA per sample were submitted for commercial TCRB immunosequencing. A two-step, amplification bias-controlled multiplex PCR was used by Adaptive Biotechnology to amplify CDR3 regions from genomic DNA. Primers covering every V and J gene segment were used in the first PCR, while barcodes and Illumina adapters were added in the second PCR. An Illumina instrument was used to sequence the CDR3 libraries. In the source study's methods: The analysis drew on both the pipelines supplied by the vendor and custom analysis of the raw data in R/Bioconductor running R version 3.3.0. Clonality, ranging from 0 to 1, was calculated as the inverse of the normalised Shannon entropy of all productive clones. High-frequency clones were defined as the share of the repertoire taken up by the top 100 clones, keeping only clones that passed a 95% confidence test. The Simpson index measured repertoire diversity, and the Morisita-Horn index measured overlap between samples. TCRdb obtained this table from immuneACCESS and retained in-frame rearrangements with V and J assigned. These tables miss some clones; where compared with another copy, unresolved V genes account for less than half of the shortfall, and the remainder is unexplained. From that table come the V and J calls and clone size; the DNA was used to work out D and trimming. The sample table records 9,500 to 15,000 clones; around 78% of these occur just once. The ten largest clones capture under 5% of the sample.

The entry originates in a study of T cell repertoires in ileal Crohn's disease (dated by TCRdb to the late 2010s). As for the study more broadly: Median disease duration was around 7.9 years, and 30% to 45% of patients were identified as active smokers at the time of surgery. All patients had surgery for a complication: stricturing disease in 61% and penetrating disease in about 40%. Roughly half of the patients were given postoperative therapy, with under 13 receiving thiopurines and 15 to 20 receiving anti-TNF agents. TCR repertoire analysis was done in 50 to 70 Crohn's disease patients from a prospective multicentre cohort. The study was conducted in parallel with a multicentre cohort that was designed to identify predictors of early endoscopic recurrence following ileocolonic resection. Endoscopic postoperative recurrence was defined by a Rutgeerts score above i0. The study sequenced 171 mucosal samples from a few dozen patients, taken at several locations on the surgical specimen and at postoperative endoscopy. The full study reports these points: Compared with CD4 T cells, sorted CD8 T cells held more high-frequency clones, which suggests that the mucosal expansions were mostly CD8. A significantly higher proportion of clonal expansions was observed in active smokers at surgery than in non-smokers (about 25% vs 20%, p=0.02). Higher high-frequency clone percentages at surgery were associated with endoscopic recurrence; all patients with clonality above 26.8% (18/57) had recurrence. Only a subgroup of patients, of unstated size, had their mucosal CD4 and CD8 T cells sorted and sequenced.

CDR1 and CDR2 are read off the germline V gene as MNHEY and SVGAGI. Reading from cysteine to phenylalanine, the CDR3 counts 14 amino acids. CDR3 DNA only is kept here, 42 bases in frame from base 1. Clipping removes 8 bases from V and 4 bases from J, with 9 as the unmatched junction base count. The sequence was obtained from an adult with Crohn's disease. What was sequenced was ileal tissue. The chain was built from TRBV6-5 and TRBJ2-7; a stretch of 9 junction bases matches TRBD2. CDR3 reads: CASCPAGGVYEQYF. The bases are TGTGCCAGCTGCCCAGCGGGAGGCGTATACGAGCAGTACTTC.